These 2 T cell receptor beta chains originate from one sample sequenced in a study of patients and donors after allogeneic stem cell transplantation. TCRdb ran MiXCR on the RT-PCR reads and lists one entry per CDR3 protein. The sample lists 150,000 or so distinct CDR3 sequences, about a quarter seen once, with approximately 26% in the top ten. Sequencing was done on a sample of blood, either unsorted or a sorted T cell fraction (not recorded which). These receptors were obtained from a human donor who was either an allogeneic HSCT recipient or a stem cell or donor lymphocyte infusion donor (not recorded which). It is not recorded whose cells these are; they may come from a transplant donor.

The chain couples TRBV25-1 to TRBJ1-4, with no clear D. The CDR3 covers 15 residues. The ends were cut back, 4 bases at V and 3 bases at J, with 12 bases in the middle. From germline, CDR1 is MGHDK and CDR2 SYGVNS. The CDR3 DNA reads TGTGCCAGCAGTGGGATCGGAGGGCCTAATGAAAAACTGTTTTTT. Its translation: CASSGIGGPNEKLFF.

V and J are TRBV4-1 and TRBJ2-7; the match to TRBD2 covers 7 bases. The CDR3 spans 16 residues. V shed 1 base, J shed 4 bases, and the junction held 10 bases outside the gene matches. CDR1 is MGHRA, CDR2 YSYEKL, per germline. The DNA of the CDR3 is TGCGCCAGCAGCCAAGGGTTGCGGGGGAATGGTTACGAGCAGTACTTC. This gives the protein CASSQGLRGNGYEQYF.